Described below is a single T cell receptor beta chain sequence and its context. Per the original data handling: Nucleated cell number was recorded as an estimate derived from reference gene primer amplification. The protocol was immunoSEQ multiplex PCR, while the TCRdb copy is restricted to in-frame clones and leaves out a portion. V and J calls and clone size are those listed in that table; D and trimming were worked out from the DNA. The table has about 220,000 clones, around nine tenths seen once. V lost 2 bases to trimming and J lost 11 bases, with 18 bases between them. The germline CDR1 and CDR2 sequences are MNHNS and SASEGT. The CDR3 covers 14 residues. The data originate from a study of blood T cell repertoires in COVID-19. The overall study: Acute and convalescent COVID-19 samples came from the United States, Italy and Spain. From T cells, B-cell-depleted T cells, or PBMCs came the material, which was cDNA or gDNA.

Sequenced material: peripheral blood. This clonotype was obtained from a man in his forties or fifties with acute or convalescent COVID-19. This chain connects TRBV6-1 to TRBJ1-1, with D possibly TRBD1 on 5 matching bases. The CDR3 loop is CASSENWGVGKAFF. Written as DNA, the CDR3 is TGTGCCAGCAGTGAAAATTGGGGGGTTGGGAAGGCTTTCTTT.